Below, one TCR beta chain is given with its context. The RNA input was about 0.45 to 1 ug, and it was reverse transcribed with random hexamers. From the immunoSEQ multiplex PCR reads, TCRdb called clonotypes with MiXCR, one entry per CDR3 protein. The sample gives about 250,000 distinct CDR3 sequences, 90% to 95% of which show up once; less than 0.075% is in the top ten. The entry originates in a study of CD8 T cells in Susac syndrome. V was clipped by 6 bases and J by 0 bases, with 15 bases between them. There are 14 residues in the CDR3. In germline, CDR1 is DFQATT, CDR2 SNEGSKA (reference sequence).

The clonotype comes from a human donor with multiple sclerosis. Specimen: CD4+ T cells from PBMCs. The genes are TRBV20-1 and TRBJ2-7; D is tentatively TRBD1 or TRBD2 (5 bases each). The CDR3 DNA reads TGCAGTGCCCAGGCCGGGACGGTCTCCTACGAGCAGTACTTC. Translated: CSAQAGTVSYEQYF.